In its sample, the clone carrying this T cell receptor beta chain was seen once. V shed 5 bases and J 5 bases; nucleotides not matched to a gene: 10. Per the germline V gene, CDR1 is SGHTA and CDR2 is FQGNSA. The CDR3 is 16 residues long. Measured with immunoSEQ multiplex PCR; TCRdb has only the in-frame clones, and not every one. The table has under 65,000 clones, about 91% seen once. This record comes from a study of T cell changes during pregnancy in multiple sclerosis. The sample here was peripheral blood, taken after pregnancy. This TCR came from a female donor in good health, enrolled as a control in a pregnancy study. This chain links TRBV7-2 with TRBJ2-5, with TRBD2 matching 11 bases. This CDR3 is CASSLTTSGRGETQYF. In DNA, the CDR3 is TGTGCCAGCAGCCTGACCACTAGCGGGAGAGGGGAGACCCAGTACTTC.